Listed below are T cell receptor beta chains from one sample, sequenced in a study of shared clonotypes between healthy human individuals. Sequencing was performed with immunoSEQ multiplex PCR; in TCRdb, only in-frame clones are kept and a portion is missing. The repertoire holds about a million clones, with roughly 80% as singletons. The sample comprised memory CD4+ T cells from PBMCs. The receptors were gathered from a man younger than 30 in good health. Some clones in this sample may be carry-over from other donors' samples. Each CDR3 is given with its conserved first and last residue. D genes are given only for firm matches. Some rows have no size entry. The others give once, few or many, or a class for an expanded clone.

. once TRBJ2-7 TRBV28 TGTGCCAGCAGTACCCCCTCGACAGGCCACGAGCAGTACTTC CASSTPSTGHEQYF
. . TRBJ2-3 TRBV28 TGTGCCTGCTACCACTCGAGTGGCACAGATACGCAGTATTTT CACYHSSGTDTQYF
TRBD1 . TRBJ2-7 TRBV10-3 TGTGCCATCAGTGGACAGGGGGCGCGCTACGAGCAGTACTTC CAISGQGARYEQYF
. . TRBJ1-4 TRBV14 TGTGCCAGCAGCCAATACACGGGGGAAAAACTGTTTTTT CASSQYTGEKLFF
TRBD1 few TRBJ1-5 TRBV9 TGTGCCAGCAGCGTAGATGGACAGGGAGGCAATCAGCCCCAGCATTTT CASSVDGQGGNQPQHF
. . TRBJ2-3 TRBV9 TGTGCCAGCGGGCGAAGGTCTACTAGCACAGATACGCAGTATTTT CASGRRSTSTDTQYF
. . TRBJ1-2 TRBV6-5 TGTGCCAGCAGTTATGGACAGCCGGCCTATGGCTACACCTTC CASSYGQPAYGYTF
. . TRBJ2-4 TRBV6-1 TGTGCCAGCAGCCTAAGCGCTCTAGCCAAAAACATTCAGTACTTC CASSLSALAKNIQYF
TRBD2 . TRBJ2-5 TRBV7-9 TGTGCCAGCAACCTGGGACTAGCGGGAGCGGAGGAGACCCAGTACTTC CASNLGLAGAEETQYF
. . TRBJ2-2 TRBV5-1 TGCGCCAGCAGCTTGTTCGGGATAGGCGACGGGGAGCTGTTTTTT CASSLFGIGDGELFF
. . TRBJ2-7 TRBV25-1 TGTGCCAGCAGTGACGGAAGAAGGGGCGAGCAGTACTTC CASSDGRRGEQYF
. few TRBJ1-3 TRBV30 TGTGCCTGGAGTCCAAGGACTGTCTCTGGAAACACCATATATTTT CAWSPRTVSGNTIYF
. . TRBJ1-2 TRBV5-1 TGCGCCAGCAGCCCTGATGGGGCGAGCTATGGCTACACCTTC CASSPDGASYGYTF
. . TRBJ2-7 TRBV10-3 TGTGCCATCAGTGAGACCGCCCGAGAGCAGTACTTC CAISETAREQYF
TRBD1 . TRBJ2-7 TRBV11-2 TGTGCCAGCAGCCCACTCCAGGGGGCAGACCTTGGCGAGCAGTACTTC CASSPLQGADLGEQYF
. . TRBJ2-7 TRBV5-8 TGTGCCAGCAGCTTGATGGGGACGGCAGGGGATCCCTACGAGCAGTACTTC CASSLMGTAGDPYEQYF
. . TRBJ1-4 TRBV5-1 TGCGCCAGCAGCAGCAGACCAACTAATGAAAAACTGTTTTTT CASSSRPTNEKLFF
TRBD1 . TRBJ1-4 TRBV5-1 TGCGCCAGCAGCTTAATTCCGGGACAGGGAGAAAAACTGTTTTTT CASSLIPGQGEKLFF
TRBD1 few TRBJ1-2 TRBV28 TGTGCCAGCAGTTTCACCGGGACAGGGCCATTGGATGGCTACACCTTC CASSFTGTGPLDGYTF
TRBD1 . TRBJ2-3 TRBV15 TGTGCCACCAGCAGGGCGGCGGCAGGGGGTGTCACAGATACGCAGTATTTT CATSRAAAGGVTDTQYF
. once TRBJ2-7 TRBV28 TGTGCCAGCAGTTTAGACCTTCTCGGGGAGCAGTACTTC CASSLDLLGEQYF
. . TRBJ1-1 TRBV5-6 TGTGCCAGCAGCTTGGGTGGTATGAACACTGAAGCTTTCTTT CASSLGGMNTEAFF
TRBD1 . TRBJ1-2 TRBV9 TGTGCCAGCAGCGGGCGGGGGGACAGTCAAAGCTCTAACTATGGCTACACCTTC CASSGRGDSQSSNYGYTF
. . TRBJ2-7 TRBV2 TGTGCCAGCAGTGAGATAAGGGGCTACGAGCAGTACTTC CASSEIRGYEQYF
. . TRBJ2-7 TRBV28 TGTGCCAGCAGTTCTAAATGGACAGTATACTACGAGCAGTACTTC CASSSKWTVYYEQYF